This entry is about one T cell receptor (beta chain). Its antigen remains unidentified. A single record per CDR3 protein comes from TCRdb applying MiXCR to the reads. In the table there are approximately 590,000 distinct CDR3 sequences, roughly 43% of which are singletons. This record comes from a study of T cell repertoires in cytomegalovirus infection. Study in general: Selection of CMV epitopes for the study included recently identified HLA-C-restricted and well-studied HLA-B-restricted ones. From public TCR beta signatures came an indication of both CMV infection and matching HLA type. Study results and limitations: Identification of carriers of CMV plus the relevant HLA was performed using cumulative public TCR beta family frequency. HLA-C-restricted CMV-specific TCR beta clonotypes were dominant in the ex vivo response.

The CDR3 consists of 12 residues. Trimming stripped 8 bases from V and 2 bases from J, with 10 bases between. The germline gives CDR1 SGHVS, CDR2 FNYEAQ. This chain links TRBV7-6 with TRBJ2-7; D call uncertain. This TCR was recovered from a human donor in good health (CMV status not recorded). Some clones in this sample may be carry-over from other donors' samples. The sequencing used cultured PBMCs, collected from culture after CMV antigen stimulation. Here the CDR3 DNA reads TGTGCCAGCGGCCCTCCTGCCTACGAGCAGTACTTC. This sequence encodes CASGPPAYEQYF.